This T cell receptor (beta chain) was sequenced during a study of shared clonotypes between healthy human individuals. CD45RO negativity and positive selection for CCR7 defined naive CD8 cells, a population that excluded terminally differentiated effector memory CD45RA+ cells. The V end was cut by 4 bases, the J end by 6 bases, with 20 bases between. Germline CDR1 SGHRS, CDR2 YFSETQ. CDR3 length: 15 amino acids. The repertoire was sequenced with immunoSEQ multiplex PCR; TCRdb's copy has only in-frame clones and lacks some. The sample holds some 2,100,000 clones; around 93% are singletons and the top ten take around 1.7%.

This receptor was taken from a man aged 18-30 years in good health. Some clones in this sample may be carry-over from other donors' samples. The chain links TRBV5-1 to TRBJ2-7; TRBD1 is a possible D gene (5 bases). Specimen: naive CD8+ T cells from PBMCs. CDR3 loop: CASSQVDMGPLEQYF. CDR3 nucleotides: TGCGCCAGCAGCCAGGTTGACATGGGGCCCCTCGAGCAGTACTTC.